What follows are 24 T cell receptor beta chains derived from one specimen sequenced in a study of T-cell reconstitution after alpha-beta-depleted transplantation in children. As it was prepared, the TCRbeta library received unique molecular identifiers. TCRdb passed the PCR reads through MiXCR, listing each CDR3 protein once. The sample contains over 150,000 distinct CDR3 sequences, roughly 6% of which appear only once. Sequenced material: PBMCs, taken before TCRalphabeta/CD19-depleted stem cell transplant. The receptors were sampled from a girl less than two years old with combined immunodeficiency, due to receive a stem cell transplant.

This clonotype was recorded a few times. J is TRBJ2-7 and V is TRBV20-1; the match to TRBD1 covers 8 bases. This CDR3 spans 15 amino acids. Germline assignment: CDR1 DFQATT and CDR2 SNEGSKA (reference sequence). The J segment lost 0 bases and the V segment lost 5 bases, leaving 9 bases of the junction unmatched. The CDR3 coding sequence is TGCAGTGCTTCGAACCGGGACAGGAGCTCCTACGAGCAGTACTTC. It specifies CSASNRDRSSYEQYF.

This clonotype was picked up many times. This sequence joins TRBV2 and TRBJ2-5; D possibly corresponds to TRBD2 (6 bases). V was shortened by 4 bases and J by 5 bases, with 29 bases between the two germline ends. This CDR3 spans 19 amino acids. Germline CDR1 is SNHLY and CDR2 is FYNNEI. CDR3 nucleotides: TGTGCCAGCAGTGGAGACGGGACTCAATATGCGGGTCCGGGGGAGACCCAGTACTTC. This sequence encodes CASSGDGTQYAGPGETQYF.

This clonotype was seen only a few times. The chain recombines TRBV28 with TRBJ2-6, with 9 bases identical to TRBD1. V shed 4 bases, J shed 0 bases, and the junction held 16 bases outside the gene matches. Germline V gene sequence: CDR1 MDHEN, CDR2 SYDVKM. This CDR3 is built from 21 residues. CDR3 nucleotides: TGTGCCAGCAGTTGGGGGGGACAGGGTTCCCAATCAAGCTCTGGGGCCAACGTCCTGACTTTC. Encoded protein: CASSWGGQGSQSSSGANVLTF. Full variable domain (outside the CDR3, taken from reference TRBV28 and TRBJ2-6): DVKVTQSSRYLVKRTGEKVFLECVQDMDHENMFWYRQDPGLGLRLIYFSYDVKMKEKGDIPEGYSVSREKKERFSLILESASTNQTSMYLCASSWGGQGSQSSSGANVLTFGAGSRLTVL.

This clonotype was seen ten or more times. The chain joins TRBV29-1 to TRBJ2-1; unclear D gene. This CDR3 comprises 16 residues. V lost 1 base and J 9 bases, leaving 22 bases between the germline ends. Germline CDR1 and CDR2: SQVTM and ANQGSEA. The CDR3 region is CSVEGGGVLGFGEQFF. CDR3 DNA: TGCAGCGTTGAAGGGGGTGGGGTTCTAGGGTTTGGTGAGCAGTTCTTC.

A remark on this clonotype: This may stem from a read error, because a much larger clone lies one nucleotide away. No conserved phenylalanine or tryptophan ends this CDR3, so it is likely a read error. This sequence joins TRBV15 and TRBJ1-2; tentative D call: TRBD1 (5 bases). The CDR3 consists of 18 residues. Germline lookup yields CDR1 LNHNV and CDR2 YYDKDF (reference sequence). Between the trimmed V and J ends, which lost 0 bases and 7 bases, there was a span of 24 bases. CDR3 sequence (DNA): TGTGCCACCAGCAGAGATGTGTTAATGGCAGGGCCCCTTGGTGGCTACACCTAC. It codes for CATSRDVLMAGPLGGYTY.

This clonotype was counted at least ten times. V gene TRBV19 combines with J gene TRBJ2-2, with no clear D. V was cut by 10 bases and J by 7 bases, with 7 bases left in between. Germline CDR1 and CDR2: LNHDA and SQIVND (reference sequence). The CDR3 is 10 amino acids. Here the CDR3 DNA reads TGTGCCACCAGGTACGGGGAGCTGTTTTTT. It translates to CATRYGELFF.

The rearrangement uses TRBV12-3 or TRBV12-4 and TRBJ1-2; 7 bases agree with TRBD1. The J segment lost 2 bases and the V segment lost 3 bases, leaving 9 bases of the junction unmatched. The CDR3 runs 16 residues. This CDR3 is CASSFGGGTVNYGYTF. The CDR3 bases are TGTGCCAGCAGTTTCGGGGGGGGGACAGTAAACTATGGCTACACCTTC.

This clonotype was counted only a few times. The V and J genes are TRBV11-2 and TRBJ1-4; D unclear. With 1 base removed from V and 8 bases from J, the gap between germline ends came to 8 bases. Germline assignment: CDR1 SGHAT and CDR2 FQNNGV. The CDR3 has 13 residues. Here the CDR3 reads CASSLGGAEKLFF. The CDR3 DNA follows: TGTGCCAGCAGCTTAGGGGGTGCGGAAAAACTGTTTTTT.

This clonotype has at least ten counts. Because the CDR3's place on the DNA is in doubt, the DNA is left out and the CDR3 is given as listed by TCRdb. CDR3 protein: CASSKRVGQGSYNEQFF. This chain uses TRBV21-1 with TRBJ2-1; TRBD1, the table's D call, lacks a check against the DNA. TRBV21-1 is a known pseudogene. The CDR3 adds up to 17 amino acids, both ends counted.

This clonotype was seen at least ten times. The V call is TRBV12-3 or TRBV12-4, the J call TRBJ2-1, with 9 bases lining up with TRBD2. This CDR3 region has 14 residues. V shed 3 bases and J 7 bases; nucleotides not matched to a gene: 4. CDR3: CASSFSSGSNEQFF. The CDR3 nucleotides are TGTGCCAGCAGTTTTAGTAGCGGGAGTAATGAGCAGTTCTTC.

J is TRBJ2-5 and V is TRBV15; tentative D call: TRBD2 (6 bases). CDR3 length equals 15 residues. With 4 bases removed from V and 5 bases from J, the gap between germline ends came to 17 bases. CDR1 LNHNV and CDR2 YYDKDF come from the germline V gene (reference sequence). The CDR3 DNA reads as TGTGCCACCAGCACCCGGACGGGAAGCGGGGAGACCCAGTACTTC. This codes for CATSTRTGSGETQYF.

This clonotype was picked up many times. The V gene is TRBV4-2, the J gene TRBJ2-2; 10 bases line up with TRBD1. The junction had 10 bases not matched to a gene; V was cut back by 1 base and J by 5 bases. The CDR3 has 18 residues. Germline CDR1 LGHNA, CDR2 YNFKEQ. CDR3 sequence (DNA): TGTGCCAGCAGCCAAGTCGTTTGGACAGGGGGTTATACCGGGGAGCTGTTTTTT. It encodes CASSQVVWTGGYTGELFF.

This clonotype was observed many times. CDR3 DNA: TGTGCCAGCAGACTCGGGGGTCGCACAGATACGCAGTATTTT. Its translation is CASRLGGRTDTQYF. V usage is TRBV7-2 and J usage is TRBJ2-3; D is perhaps TRBD2 (6 bases). Trimming took off 6 bases at V and 1 base at J, with 11 bases between the two ends. Germline V CDR1 and CDR2: SGHTA, FQGNSA. The CDR3 loop spans 14 amino acids. The full variable domain, in which reference TRBV7-2 and TRBJ2-3 provide the parts outside the CDR3, is GAGVSQSPSNKVTEKGKDVELRCDPISGHTALYWYRQSLGQGLEFLIYFQGNSAPDKSGLPSDRFSAERTGGSVSTLTIQRTQQEDSAVYLCASRLGGRTDTQYFGPGTRLTVL.

This clonotype was counted many times. The chain recombines TRBV28 with TRBJ2-6, with unresolved D. V gave up 2 bases and J gave up 0 bases, with 5 bases separating them. The CDR3 is 15 amino acids. Germline V lookup: CDR1 MDHEN, CDR2 SYDVKM. The CDR3: CASSLGYSGANVLTF. The CDR3, as DNA: TGTGCCAGCAGTTTAGGATACTCTGGGGCCAACGTCCTGACTTTC.

In this sample, this clonotype turned up many times. This chain uses TRBV5-1 with TRBJ2-2; 7 bases are shared with TRBD1. The CDR3 sequence is 13 residues long. With 0 bases clipped from V and 9 bases from J, the junction kept 2 bases outside the gene matches. CDR1 is SGHRS and CDR2 is YFSETQ in the germline V gene. The CDR3 DNA is TGCGCCAGCAGCTTGGACAGGGGCTGGGAGCTGTTTTTT. Protein product: CASSLDRGWELFF.

This clonotype was found many times. This chain uses TRBV5-1 with TRBJ2-1; 12 bases fit TRBD2. The CDR3 totals 19 residues. With V trimmed by 0 bases and J by 7 bases, 14 bases remained unmatched. CDR1 is SGHRS, CDR2 YFSETQ, per germline. The CDR3 nucleotides read TGCGCCAGCAGCTTGGCCAACTGGTATAGGCTAGCGGGAGGGAATGAGCAGTTCTTC. Its protein product is CASSLANWYRLAGGNEQFF.

This clonotype has a count of ten or more. The genes are TRBV6-2 or TRBV6-3 and TRBJ2-5; 9 bases map to TRBD1. The CDR3 spans 15 residues. CDR1 is MNHEY and CDR2 is SVGEGT in the germline V gene. V dropped 2 bases and J dropped 5; count of bases not matched to a gene: 6. The CDR3 nucleotides are TGTGCCAGCAGTTACGTATACAGGGGGCTTGAGACCCAGTACTTC. Protein product: CASSYVYRGLETQYF.

This clonotype was counted at least ten times. V is TRBV12-3 or TRBV12-4 and J is TRBJ1-2; no clear D gene. V gave up 6 bases and J gave up 4 bases, with 15 bases separating them. The length of the CDR3 is 14 residues. CDR3 sequence reads: CASSSLPPSYGYTF. DNA of the CDR3: TGTGCCAGCAGCTCTCTGCCCCCGTCCTATGGCTACACCTTC.

This clonotype appeared many times. This chain uses TRBV12-3 or TRBV12-4 with TRBJ2-1; 9 nucleotides match TRBD2. This CDR3 spans 15 amino acids. The junction had 8 bases not matched to a gene; V was cut back by 4 bases and J by 7 bases. Here the CDR3 reads CASSSAGGPWNEQFF. Written as DNA, the CDR3 is TGTGCCAGCAGTTCGGCGGGGGGGCCTTGGAATGAGCAGTTCTTC.

This clonotype was detected many times. The J gene is TRBJ2-3, the V gene TRBV5-6; D is undetermined. CDR3 size: 14 residues. V lost 0 bases and J lost 6, with 11 bases in between. Per germline, CDR1 SGHDT and CDR2 YYEEEE. The CDR3 DNA follows: TGTGCCAGCAGCTTGGGATCGGCCTGGGATACGCAGTATTTT. This gives the protein CASSLGSAWDTQYF.

This clonotype has ten or more counts. V and J are TRBV20-1 and TRBJ2-5; the match to TRBD1 covers 7 bases. In germline, CDR1 is DFQATT, CDR2 SNEGSKA (reference sequence). The CDR3 contains 13 residues. After removal of 6 bases from V and 3 bases from J, the junction contained 7 bases not matched to a gene. The CDR3 reads CSASRDSEETQYF. The CDR3 DNA sequence: TGCAGTGCCAGCCGGGACAGTGAAGAGACCCAGTACTTC.

In this sample, this clonotype turned up many times. This rearrangement joins TRBV15 to TRBJ2-7; D is possibly TRBD1 or TRBD2 (5 bases each). The CDR3 loop spans 18 amino acids. V shed 3 bases and J shed 2 bases, with 23 bases lying between them. Germline CDR1 is LNHNV and CDR2 is YYDKDF (reference sequence). The CDR3 DNA reads TGTGCCACCAGCAGCAGTAGGGTCCGCCGGGACGGGGCCTACGAGCAGTACTTC. Residues: CATSSSRVRRDGAYEQYF.

This clonotype was detected ten times or more. Here the CDR3 reads CASSSPLGDYEQYF. The CDR3 coding sequence is TGTGCCAGCAGTTCTCCCCTGGGGGACTACGAGCAGTACTTC. J is TRBJ2-7 and V is TRBV7-9; D may be TRBD1 or TRBD2 (5 bases each). Per the germline V gene, CDR1 is SEHNR and CDR2 is FQNEAQ (reference sequence). V was pared by 6 bases and J by 3 bases, with 15 bases between. The CDR3 extends over 14 amino acids.

Many counts were recorded for this clonotype. This chain joins TRBV12-3 or TRBV12-4 and TRBJ2-3; TRBD2 aligns across 7 bases. V dropped 8 bases and J dropped 2; count of bases not matched to a gene: 16. This CDR3 contains 17 residues. Written as DNA, the CDR3 is TGTGCCAGCGGAGGGGACTACCTAAGACCTTTCACAGATACGCAGTATTTT. This translates into CASGGDYLRPFTDTQYF.